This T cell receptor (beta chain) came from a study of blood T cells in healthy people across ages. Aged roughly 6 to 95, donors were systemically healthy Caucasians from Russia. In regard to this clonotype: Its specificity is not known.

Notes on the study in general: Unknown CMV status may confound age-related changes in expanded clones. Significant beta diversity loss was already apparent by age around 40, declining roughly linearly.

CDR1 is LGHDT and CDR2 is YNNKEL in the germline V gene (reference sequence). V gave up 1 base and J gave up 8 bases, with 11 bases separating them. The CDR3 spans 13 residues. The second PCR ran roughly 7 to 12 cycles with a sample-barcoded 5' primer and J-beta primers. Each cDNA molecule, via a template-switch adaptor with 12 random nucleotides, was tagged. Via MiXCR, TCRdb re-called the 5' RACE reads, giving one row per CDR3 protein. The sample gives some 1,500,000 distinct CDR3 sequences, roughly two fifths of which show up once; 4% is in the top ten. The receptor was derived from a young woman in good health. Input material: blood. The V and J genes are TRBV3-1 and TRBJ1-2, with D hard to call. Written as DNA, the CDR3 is TGTGCCAGCAGCCAAGTAGTAGGGTTCGGCTACACCTTC. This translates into CASSQVVGFGYTF.